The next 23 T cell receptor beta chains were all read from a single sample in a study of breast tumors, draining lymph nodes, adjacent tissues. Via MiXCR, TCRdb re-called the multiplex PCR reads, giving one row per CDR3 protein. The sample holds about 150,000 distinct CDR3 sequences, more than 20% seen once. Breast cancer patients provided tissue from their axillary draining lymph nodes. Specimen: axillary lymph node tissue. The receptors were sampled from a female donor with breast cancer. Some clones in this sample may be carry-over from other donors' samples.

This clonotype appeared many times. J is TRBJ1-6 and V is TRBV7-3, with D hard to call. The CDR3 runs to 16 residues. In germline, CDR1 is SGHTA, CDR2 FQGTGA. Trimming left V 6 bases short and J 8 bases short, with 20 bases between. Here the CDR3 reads CASSSRPFGRDSPLHF. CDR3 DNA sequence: TGTGCCAGCAGTTCTCGCCCCTTCGGTCGGGATTCACCCCTCCACTTT.

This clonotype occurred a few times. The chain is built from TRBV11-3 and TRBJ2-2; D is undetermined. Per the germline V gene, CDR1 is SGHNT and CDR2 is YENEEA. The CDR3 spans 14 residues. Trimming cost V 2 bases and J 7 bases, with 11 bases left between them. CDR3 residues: CASSLSMAGGELFF. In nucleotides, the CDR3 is TGTGCCAGCAGCTTATCGATGGCCGGCGGGGAGCTGTTTTTT.

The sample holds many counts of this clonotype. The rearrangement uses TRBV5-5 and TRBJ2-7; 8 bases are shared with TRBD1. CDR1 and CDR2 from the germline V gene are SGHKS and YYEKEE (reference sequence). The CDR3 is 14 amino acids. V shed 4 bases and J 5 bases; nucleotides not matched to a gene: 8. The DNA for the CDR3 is TGTGCCAGCAGCCAAGGACAGGGAAAGAACGAGCAGTACTTC. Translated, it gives CASSQGQGKNEQYF.

CDR3 DNA sequence: TGCGCCAGCAGCCAAGCCGGGAACAATGAGCAGTTCTTC. Its protein product is CASSQAGNNEQFF. The chain recombines TRBV4-3 with TRBJ2-1; possibly TRBD2 for D (5 bases). The CDR3 has 13 residues. Per germline, CDR1 LGHNA and CDR2 YSLEER. V shed 1 base and J shed 5 bases, with 6 bases lying between them.

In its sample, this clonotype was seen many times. CDR3 bases: TGCGCCAGCAGCTTGGCACAGGGCAATGAAAAACTGTTTTTT. Translating it yields CASSLAQGNEKLFF. The rearrangement links TRBV5-1 to TRBJ1-4; D is perhaps TRBD1 (6 bases). The V end was cut by 0 bases, the J end by 5 bases, with 8 bases between. CDR3 length: 14 residues. Germline values: CDR1 SGHRS, CDR2 YFSETQ.

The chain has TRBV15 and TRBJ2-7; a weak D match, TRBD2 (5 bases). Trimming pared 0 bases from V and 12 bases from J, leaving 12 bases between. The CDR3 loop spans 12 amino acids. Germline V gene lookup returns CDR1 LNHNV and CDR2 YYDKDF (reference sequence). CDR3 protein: CATSRDMRDPYF. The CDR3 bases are TGTGCCACCAGCAGAGATATGAGGGATCCGTACTTC. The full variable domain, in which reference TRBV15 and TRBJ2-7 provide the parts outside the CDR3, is DAMVIQNPRYQVTQFGKPVTLSCSQTLNHNVMYWYQQKSSQAPKLLFHYYDKDFNNEADTPDNFQSRRPNTSFCFLDIRSPGLGDTAMYLCATSRDMRDPYFGPGTRLTVT.

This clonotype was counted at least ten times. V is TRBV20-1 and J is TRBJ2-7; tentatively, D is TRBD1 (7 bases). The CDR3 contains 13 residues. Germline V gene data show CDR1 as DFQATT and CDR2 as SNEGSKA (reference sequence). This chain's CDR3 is CSTSGGRTYEQYF. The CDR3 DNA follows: TGCAGCACGTCAGGGGGGCGGACCTACGAGCAGTACTTC.

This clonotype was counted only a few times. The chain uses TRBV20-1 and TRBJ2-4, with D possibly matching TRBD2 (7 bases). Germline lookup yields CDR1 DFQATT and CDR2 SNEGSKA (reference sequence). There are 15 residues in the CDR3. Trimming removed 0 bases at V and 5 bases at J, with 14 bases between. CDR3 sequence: CSARDTGRVQNIQYF. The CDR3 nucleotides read TGCAGTGCTAGAGATACAGGGAGGGTTCAAAACATTCAGTACTTC.

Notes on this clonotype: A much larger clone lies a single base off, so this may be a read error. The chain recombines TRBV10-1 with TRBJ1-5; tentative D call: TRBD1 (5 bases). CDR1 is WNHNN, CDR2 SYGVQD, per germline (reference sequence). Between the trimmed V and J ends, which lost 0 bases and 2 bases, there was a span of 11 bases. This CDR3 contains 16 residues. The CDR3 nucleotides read TGCGCCAGCAGTGAGTCGGGTAGAGGGGGCAATCAGCCCCAGCATTTT. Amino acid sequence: CASSESGRGGNQPQHF.

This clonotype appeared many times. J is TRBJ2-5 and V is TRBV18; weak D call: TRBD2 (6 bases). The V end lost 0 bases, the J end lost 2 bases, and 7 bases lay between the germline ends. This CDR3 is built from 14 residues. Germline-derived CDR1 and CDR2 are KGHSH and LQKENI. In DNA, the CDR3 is TGTGCCAGCTCACCACCCGGGACTCAAGAGACCCAGTACTTC. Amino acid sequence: CASSPPGTQETQYF.

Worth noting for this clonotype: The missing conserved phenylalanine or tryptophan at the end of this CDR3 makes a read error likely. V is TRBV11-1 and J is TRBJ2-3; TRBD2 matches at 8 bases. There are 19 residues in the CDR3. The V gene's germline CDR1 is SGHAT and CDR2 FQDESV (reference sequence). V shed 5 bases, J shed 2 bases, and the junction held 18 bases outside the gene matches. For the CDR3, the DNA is TGTGCCAGCAGCCCCTCCTCGGGGGGGGGGTGGCGAAACACAGATACGCAGTATCTT. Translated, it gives CASSPSSGGGWRNTDTQYL.

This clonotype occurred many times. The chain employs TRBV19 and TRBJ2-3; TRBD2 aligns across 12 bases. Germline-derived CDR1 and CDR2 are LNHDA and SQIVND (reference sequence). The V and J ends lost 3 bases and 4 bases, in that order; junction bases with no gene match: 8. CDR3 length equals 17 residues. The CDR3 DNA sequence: TGTGCCAGTAGTATGTCGCTAGCGGGAGGGAAATCAGATACGCAGTATTTT. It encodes CASSMSLAGGKSDTQYF. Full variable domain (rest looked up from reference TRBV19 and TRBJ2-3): DGGITQSPKYLFRKEGQNVTLSCEQNLNHDAMYWYRQDPGQGLRLIYYSQIVNDFQKGDIAEGYSVSREKKESFPLTVTSAQKNPTAFYLCASSMSLAGGKSDTQYFGPGTRLTVL.

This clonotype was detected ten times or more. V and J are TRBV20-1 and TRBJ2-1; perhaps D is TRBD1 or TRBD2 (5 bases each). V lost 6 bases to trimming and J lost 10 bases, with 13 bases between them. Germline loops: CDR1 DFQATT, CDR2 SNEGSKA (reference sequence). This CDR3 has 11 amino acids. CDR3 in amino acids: CSAGDLQEQFF. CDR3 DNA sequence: TGCAGTGCCGGGGACCTCCAGGAGCAGTTCTTC.

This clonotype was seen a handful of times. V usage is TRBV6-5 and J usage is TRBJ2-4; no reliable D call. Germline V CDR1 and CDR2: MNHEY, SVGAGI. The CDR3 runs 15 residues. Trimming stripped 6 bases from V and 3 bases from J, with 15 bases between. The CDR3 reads CASSPTGSSKNIQYF. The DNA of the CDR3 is TGTGCCAGCAGCCCTACCGGGTCTAGCAAAAACATTCAGTACTTC.

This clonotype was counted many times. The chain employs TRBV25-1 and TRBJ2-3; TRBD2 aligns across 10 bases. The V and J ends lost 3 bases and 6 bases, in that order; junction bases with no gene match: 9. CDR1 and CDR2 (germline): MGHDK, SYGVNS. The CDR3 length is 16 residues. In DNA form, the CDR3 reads TGTGCCAGCAGTGATTCAGCGGGAGGGCTCGGGGATACGCAGTATTTT. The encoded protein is CASSDSAGGLGDTQYF.

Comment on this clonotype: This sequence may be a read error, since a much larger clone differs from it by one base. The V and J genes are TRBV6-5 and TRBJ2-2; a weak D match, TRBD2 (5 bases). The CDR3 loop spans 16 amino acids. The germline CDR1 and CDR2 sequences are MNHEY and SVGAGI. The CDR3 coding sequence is TGTGCCAGCAGTTACTCGAGTCTGTCTTACACCGGGGATCTGTTTTTT. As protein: CASSYSSLSYTGDLFF.

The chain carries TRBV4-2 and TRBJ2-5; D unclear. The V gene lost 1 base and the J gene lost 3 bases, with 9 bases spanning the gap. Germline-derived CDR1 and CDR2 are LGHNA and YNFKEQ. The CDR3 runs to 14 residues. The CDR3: CASSQGIQKETQYF. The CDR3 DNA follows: TGTGCCAGCAGCCAAGGGATACAGAAAGAGACCCAGTACTTC.

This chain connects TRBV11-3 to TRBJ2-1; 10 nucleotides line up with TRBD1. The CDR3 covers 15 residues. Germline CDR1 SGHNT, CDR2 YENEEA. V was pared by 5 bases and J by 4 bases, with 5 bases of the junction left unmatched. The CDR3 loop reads CASSEGQGGYNEQFF. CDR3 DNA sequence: TGTGCCAGCAGCGAAGGACAGGGGGGTTACAATGAGCAGTTCTTC.

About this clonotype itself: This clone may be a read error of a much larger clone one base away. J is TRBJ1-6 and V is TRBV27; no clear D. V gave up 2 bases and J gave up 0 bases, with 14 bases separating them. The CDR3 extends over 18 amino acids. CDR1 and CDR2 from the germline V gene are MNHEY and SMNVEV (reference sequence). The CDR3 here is CASSLPLRGVSYNSPLHF. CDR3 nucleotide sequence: TGTGCCAGCAGTTTACCGCTACGTGGCGTCTCCTATAATTCACCCCTCCACTTT.

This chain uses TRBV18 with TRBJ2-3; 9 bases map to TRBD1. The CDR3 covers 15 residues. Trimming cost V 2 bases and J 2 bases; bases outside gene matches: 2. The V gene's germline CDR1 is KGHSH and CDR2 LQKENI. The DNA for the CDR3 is TGTGCCAGCTCACCAGAACAGGGGGCCACAGATACGCAGTATTTT. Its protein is CASSPEQGATDTQYF.

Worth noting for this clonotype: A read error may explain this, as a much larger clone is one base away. CDR3 DNA sequence: TGTGCCAGCAGTGAAGCGCTCTGGACAGAAGCCCCAGAGGCCCAGTACTTC. This codes for CASSEALWTEAPEAQYF. The chain is built from TRBV2 and TRBJ2-5, with D perhaps matching TRBD1 (6 bases). The CDR3 contains 17 residues. Germline lookup yields CDR1 SNHLY and CDR2 FYNNEI.

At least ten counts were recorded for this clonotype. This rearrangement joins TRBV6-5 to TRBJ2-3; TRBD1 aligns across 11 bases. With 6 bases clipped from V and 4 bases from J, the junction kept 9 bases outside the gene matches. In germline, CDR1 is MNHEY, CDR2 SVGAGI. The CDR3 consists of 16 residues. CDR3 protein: CASRWTGGRGADTQYF. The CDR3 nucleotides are TGTGCCAGCAGATGGACAGGGGGCCGGGGGGCAGATACGCAGTATTTT.

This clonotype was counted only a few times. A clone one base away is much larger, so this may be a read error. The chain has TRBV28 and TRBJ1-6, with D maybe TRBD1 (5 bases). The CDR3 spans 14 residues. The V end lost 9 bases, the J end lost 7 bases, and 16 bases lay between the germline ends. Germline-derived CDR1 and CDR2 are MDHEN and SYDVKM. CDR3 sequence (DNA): TGTGCCAGTGGGGCAGCCTTAGGGAATTCACCCCTCCACTTT. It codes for CASGAALGNSPLHF.